This T cell receptor (beta chain) emerged from a study of a mutant IDH1 vaccine in newly diagnosed glioma. Study background: The initiation of vaccination occurred 4-6 weeks after radiotherapy alone, or with temozolomide cycles. Beforehand, treatment had been radiotherapy, temozolomide, or both; the majority received both. Treated patients had a mean age of approximately 40 years and a sex split that was roughly 62% male and roughly 40% female.

The time point here: week 23, last vaccination. With topical imiquimod, each dose of the vaccine consisted of 300 ug of mutant IDH1 20-mer peptide. Comments on this clone: Its antigen is undetermined.

Using immunoSEQ multiplex PCR, the repertoire was profiled, and TCRdb retains in-frame clones only, with some absent. The data show 25,000 to 30,000 clones, 65% to 85% seen once. The starting material was PBMCs, obtained from a glioma patient whose treatment included an IDH1 peptide vaccine. This receptor was obtained from a woman between 18 and 29 years old with glioma.

CDR3 in DNA: TGTGCCAGCAGGACAAAGACAGGGAAGTCCACTGAAGCTTTCTTT. Protein sequence: CASRTKTGKSTEAFF. The V call is TRBV6-5, the J call TRBJ1-1, with 7 bases matching TRBD1. Germline CDR1 and CDR2: MNHEY and SVGAGI. The CDR3 spans 15 residues. J was trimmed by 4 bases and V by 6 bases; bases with no gene match: 11.